Included here is one T cell receptor beta chain sequence, with context. The data were taken from a study of blood T cell repertoires in COVID-19. At the level of the study: Researchers got acute and convalescent COVID-19 samples from the United States, Italy and Spain. The analysed material was cDNA or gDNA that came from T cells, B-cell-depleted T cells, or PBMCs.

The CDR3 runs 19 residues. Trimming pared 0 bases from V and 0 bases from J, leaving 21 bases between. The germline V gene encodes CDR1 GTSNPN and CDR2 SVGIG (reference sequence). Original analysis: Cell counts per sample came from amplifying reference gene primers. TCRdb keeps only in-frame clones here, not all; method: immunoSEQ multiplex PCR. The V and J calls and clone size come from that table; D and trimming were worked out from the DNA. The table has roughly 250,000 clones, 85% to 90% seen once. The TCR was taken from a man younger than 40 with acute or convalescent COVID-19. The sample taken for sequencing was peripheral blood. The chain couples TRBV30 to TRBJ1-5; D unclear. CDR3 protein: CAWSVRRGSSLSSNQPQHF. The CDR3 DNA reads TGTGCCTGGAGTGTACGAAGAGGGTCCAGTTTATCTAGCAATCAGCCCCAGCATTTT.